This TCR beta chain was obtained from a study of T cell changes during pregnancy in multiple sclerosis. Libraries were prepared by immunoSEQ multiplex PCR; TCRdb keeps only in-frame clonotypes and omits some of them. Of 60,000 or so clones in the sample, almost 95% were seen once. Here the sequenced sample was peripheral blood, taken in the first trimester of pregnancy. The clonotype originates from a female donor with multiple sclerosis, enrolled in a pregnancy study.

CDR3 residues: CASSREGTQYGYTF. For the CDR3, the DNA is TGTGCCAGCAGCCGGGAAGGGACACAGTATGGCTACACCTTC. This chain links TRBV5-4 with TRBJ1-2; D perhaps matches TRBD1 (6 bases). The CDR3 has 14 residues. CDR1 SGHNT and CDR2 YYREEE come from the germline V gene (reference sequence). V lost 4 bases and J 5 bases, leaving 15 bases between the germline ends.